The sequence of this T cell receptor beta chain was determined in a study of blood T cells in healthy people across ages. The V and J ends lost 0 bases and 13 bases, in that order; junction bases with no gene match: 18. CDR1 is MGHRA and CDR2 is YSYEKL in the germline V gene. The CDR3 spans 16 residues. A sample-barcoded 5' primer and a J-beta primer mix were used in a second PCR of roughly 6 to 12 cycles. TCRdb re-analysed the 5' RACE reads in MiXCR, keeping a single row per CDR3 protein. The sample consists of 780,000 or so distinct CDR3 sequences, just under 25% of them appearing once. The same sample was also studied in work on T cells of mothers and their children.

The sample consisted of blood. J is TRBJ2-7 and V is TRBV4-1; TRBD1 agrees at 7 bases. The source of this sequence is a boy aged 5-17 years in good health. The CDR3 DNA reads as TGCGCCAGCAGCCAAGACCTAGGGACAGTTCCCCACCTTTCCTACTTC. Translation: CASSQDLGTVPHLSYF.